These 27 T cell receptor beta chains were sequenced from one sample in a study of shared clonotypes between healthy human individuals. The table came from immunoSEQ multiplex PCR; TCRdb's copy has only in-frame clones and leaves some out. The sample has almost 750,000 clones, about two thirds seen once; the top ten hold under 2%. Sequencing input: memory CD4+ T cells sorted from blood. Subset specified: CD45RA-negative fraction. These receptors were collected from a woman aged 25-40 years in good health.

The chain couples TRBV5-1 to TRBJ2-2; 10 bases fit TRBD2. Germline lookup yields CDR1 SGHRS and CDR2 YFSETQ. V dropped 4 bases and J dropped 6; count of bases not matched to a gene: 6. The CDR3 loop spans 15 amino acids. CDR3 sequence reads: CASSNSGRSAGELFF. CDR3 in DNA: TGCGCCAGCAGCAATAGCGGGAGGTCGGCCGGGGAGCTGTTTTTT.

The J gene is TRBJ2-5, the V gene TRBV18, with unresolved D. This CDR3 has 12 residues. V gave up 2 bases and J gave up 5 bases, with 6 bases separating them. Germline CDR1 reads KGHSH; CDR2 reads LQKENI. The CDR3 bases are TGTGCCAGCTCACCAAACCGGGAGACCCAGTACTTC. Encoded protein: CASSPNRETQYF.

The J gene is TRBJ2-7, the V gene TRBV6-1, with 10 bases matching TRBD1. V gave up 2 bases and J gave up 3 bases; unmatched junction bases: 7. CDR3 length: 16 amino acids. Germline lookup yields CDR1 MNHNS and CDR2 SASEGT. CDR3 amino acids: CASSESYWTGGYEQYF. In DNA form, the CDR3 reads TGTGCCAGCAGTGAAAGTTATTGGACAGGGGGCTACGAGCAGTACTTC.

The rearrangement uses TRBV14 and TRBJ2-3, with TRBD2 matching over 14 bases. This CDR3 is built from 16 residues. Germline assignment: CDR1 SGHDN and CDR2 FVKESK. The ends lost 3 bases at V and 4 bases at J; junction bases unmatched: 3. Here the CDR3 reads CASSQGTSGRSDTQYF. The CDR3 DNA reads TGTGCCAGCAGCCAGGGGACTAGCGGGAGATCAGATACGCAGTATTTT. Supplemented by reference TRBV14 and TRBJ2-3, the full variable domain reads EAGVTQFPSHSVIEKGQTVTLRCDPISGHDNLYWYRRVMGKEIKFLLHFVKESKQDESGMPNNRFLAERTGGTYSTLKVQPAELEDSGVYFCASSQGTSGRSDTQYFGPGTRLTVL.

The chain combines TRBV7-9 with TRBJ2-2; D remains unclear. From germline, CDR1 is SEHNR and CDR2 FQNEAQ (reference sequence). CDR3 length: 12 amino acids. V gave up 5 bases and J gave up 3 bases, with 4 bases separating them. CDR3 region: CASSKYTGELFF. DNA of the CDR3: TGTGCCAGCAGCAAATACACCGGGGAGCTGTTTTTT.

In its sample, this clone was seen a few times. CDR3 residues: CASSERVSGANVLTF. In nucleotides, the CDR3 is TGTGCCAGCAGTGAAAGAGTCTCTGGGGCCAACGTCCTGACTTTC. V is TRBV9 and J is TRBJ2-6; D not resolved. The CDR3 has 15 residues. Germline assignment: CDR1 SGDLS and CDR2 YYNGEE. V lost 5 bases to trimming and J lost 0 bases, with 9 bases between them.

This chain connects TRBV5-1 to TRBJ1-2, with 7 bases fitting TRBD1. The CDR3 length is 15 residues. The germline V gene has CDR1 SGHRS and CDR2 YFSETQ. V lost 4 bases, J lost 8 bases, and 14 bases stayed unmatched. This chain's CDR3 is CASSPNTGTAEGYTF. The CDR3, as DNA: TGCGCCAGCAGCCCAAATACCGGGACAGCGGAAGGCTACACCTTC.

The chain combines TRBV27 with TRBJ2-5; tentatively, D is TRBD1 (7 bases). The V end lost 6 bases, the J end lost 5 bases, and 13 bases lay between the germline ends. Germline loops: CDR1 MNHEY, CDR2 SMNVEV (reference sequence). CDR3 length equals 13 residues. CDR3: CASSRRGRETQYF. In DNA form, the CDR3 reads TGTGCCAGCAGCCGCAGGGGGAGGGAGACCCAGTACTTC.

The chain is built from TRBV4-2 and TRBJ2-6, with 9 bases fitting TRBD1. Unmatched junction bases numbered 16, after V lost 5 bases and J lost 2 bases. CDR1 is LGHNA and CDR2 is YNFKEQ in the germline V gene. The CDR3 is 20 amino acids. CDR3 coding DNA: TGTGCCAGCAGCACCCAATTATCCGGGACAGGGCCTACTGGGGCCAACGTCCTGACTTTC. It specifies CASSTQLSGTGPTGANVLTF.

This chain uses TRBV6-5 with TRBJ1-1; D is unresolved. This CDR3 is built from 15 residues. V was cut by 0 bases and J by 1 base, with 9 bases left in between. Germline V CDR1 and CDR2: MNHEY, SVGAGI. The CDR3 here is CASSYSRVSNTEAFF. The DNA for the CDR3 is TGTGCCAGCAGTTACTCAAGGGTTTCGAACACTGAAGCTTTCTTT.

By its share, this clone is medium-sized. This chain's CDR3 is CATSRTTGNTIYF. In nucleotides, the CDR3 is TGTGCCACCAGCAGAACCACCGGAAACACCATATATTTT. The V gene is TRBV15, the J gene TRBJ1-3; the D is unclear. Germline CDR1 and CDR2: LNHNV and YYDKDF (reference sequence). Trimming left V 2 bases short and J 4 bases short, with 6 bases between. CDR3 length: 13 amino acids.

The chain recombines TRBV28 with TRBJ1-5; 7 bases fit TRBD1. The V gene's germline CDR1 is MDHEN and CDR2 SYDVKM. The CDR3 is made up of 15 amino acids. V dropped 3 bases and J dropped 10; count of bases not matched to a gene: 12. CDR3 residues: CASSFLGTADRPQHF. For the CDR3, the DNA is TGTGCCAGCAGTTTTCTCGGGACAGCCGATCGTCCCCAGCATTTT.

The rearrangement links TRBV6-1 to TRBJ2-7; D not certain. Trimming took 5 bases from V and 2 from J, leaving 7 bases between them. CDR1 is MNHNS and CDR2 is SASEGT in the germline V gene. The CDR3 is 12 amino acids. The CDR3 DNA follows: TGTGCCAGCAGTCGTCTAGCCTACGAGCAGTACTTC. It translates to CASSRLAYEQYF.

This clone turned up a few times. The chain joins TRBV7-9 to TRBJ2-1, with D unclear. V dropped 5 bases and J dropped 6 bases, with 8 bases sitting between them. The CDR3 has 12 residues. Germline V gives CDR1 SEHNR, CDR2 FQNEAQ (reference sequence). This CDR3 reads CASSTVGNEQFF. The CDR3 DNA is TGTGCCAGCAGCACCGTGGGCAATGAGCAGTTCTTC.

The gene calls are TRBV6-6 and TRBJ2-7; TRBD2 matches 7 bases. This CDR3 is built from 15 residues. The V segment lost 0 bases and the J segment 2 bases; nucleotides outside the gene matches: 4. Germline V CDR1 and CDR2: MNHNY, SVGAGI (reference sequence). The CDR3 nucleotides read TGTGCCAGCAGTTACTCCCGGACTAGTGCCTACGAGCAGTACTTC. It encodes CASSYSRTSAYEQYF.

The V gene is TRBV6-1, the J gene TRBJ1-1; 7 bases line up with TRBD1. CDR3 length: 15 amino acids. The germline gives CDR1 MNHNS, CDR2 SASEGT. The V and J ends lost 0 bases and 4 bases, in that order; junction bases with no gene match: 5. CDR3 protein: CASSEALQGGTEAFF. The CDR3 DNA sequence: TGTGCCAGCAGTGAAGCGCTTCAGGGGGGCACTGAAGCTTTCTTT.

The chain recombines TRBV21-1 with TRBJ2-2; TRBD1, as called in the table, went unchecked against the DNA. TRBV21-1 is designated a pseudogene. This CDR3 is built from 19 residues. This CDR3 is CASQVRDRGQPWCTGELFF. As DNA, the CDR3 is TGTGCCAGCCAGGTTAGGGACAGGGGGCAACCTTGGTGCACCGGGGAGCTGTTTTTT.

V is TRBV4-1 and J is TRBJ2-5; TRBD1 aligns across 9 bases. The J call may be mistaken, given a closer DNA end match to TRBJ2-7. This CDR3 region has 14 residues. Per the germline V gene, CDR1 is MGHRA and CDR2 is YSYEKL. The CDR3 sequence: CASSHDGQGYEQYF. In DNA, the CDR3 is TGCGCCAGCAGCCACGACGGACAGGGGTACGAGCAGTACTTC.

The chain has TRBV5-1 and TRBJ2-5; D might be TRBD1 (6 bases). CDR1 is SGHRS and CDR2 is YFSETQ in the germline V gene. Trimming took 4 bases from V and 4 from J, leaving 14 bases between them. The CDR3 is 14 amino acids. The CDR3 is CASSKKTGGETQYF. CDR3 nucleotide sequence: TGCGCCAGCAGCAAAAAGACAGGCGGAGAGACCCAGTACTTC.

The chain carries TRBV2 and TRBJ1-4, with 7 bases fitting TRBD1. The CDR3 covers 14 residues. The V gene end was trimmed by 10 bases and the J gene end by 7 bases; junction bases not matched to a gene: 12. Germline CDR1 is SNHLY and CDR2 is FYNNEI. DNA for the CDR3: TGTGCCACGGAGCAGGGGGGCGGGAGTGAAAAACTGTTTTTT. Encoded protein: CATEQGGGSEKLFF.

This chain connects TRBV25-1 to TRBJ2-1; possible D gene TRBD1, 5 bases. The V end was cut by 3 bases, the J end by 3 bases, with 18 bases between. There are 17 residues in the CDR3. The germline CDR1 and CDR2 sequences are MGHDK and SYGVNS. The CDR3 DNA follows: TGTGCCAGCAGTGACCCTCAGGTGGACAAAAACTACAATGAGCAGTTCTTC. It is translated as CASSDPQVDKNYNEQFF.

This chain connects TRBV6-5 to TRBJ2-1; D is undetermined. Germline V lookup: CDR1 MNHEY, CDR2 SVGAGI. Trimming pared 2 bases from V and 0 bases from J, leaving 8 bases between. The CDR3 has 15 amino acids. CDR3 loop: CASSYNWGSYNEQFF. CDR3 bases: TGTGCCAGCAGTTACAACTGGGGCTCCTACAATGAGCAGTTCTTC.

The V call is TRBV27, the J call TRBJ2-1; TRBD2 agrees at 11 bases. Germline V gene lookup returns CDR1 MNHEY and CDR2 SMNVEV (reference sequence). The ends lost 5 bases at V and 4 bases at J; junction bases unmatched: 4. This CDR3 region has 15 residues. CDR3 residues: CASSQTSGGYNEQFF. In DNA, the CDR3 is TGTGCCAGCAGTCAAACTAGCGGGGGATACAATGAGCAGTTCTTC.

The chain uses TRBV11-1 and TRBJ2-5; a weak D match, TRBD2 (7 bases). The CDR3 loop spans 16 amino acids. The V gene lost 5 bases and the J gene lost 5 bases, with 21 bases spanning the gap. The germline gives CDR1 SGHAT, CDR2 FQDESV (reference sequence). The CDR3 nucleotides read TGTGCCAGCAGCCGCAATGGGGGGGCCGGTACTGAGACCCAGTACTTC. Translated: CASSRNGGAGTETQYF. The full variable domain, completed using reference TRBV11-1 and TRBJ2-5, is EAEVAQSPRYKITEKSQAVAFWCDPISGHATLYWYRQILGQGPELLVQFQDESVVDDSQLPKDRFSAERLKGVDSTLKIQPAELGDSAMYLCASSRNGGAGTETQYFGPGTRLLVL.

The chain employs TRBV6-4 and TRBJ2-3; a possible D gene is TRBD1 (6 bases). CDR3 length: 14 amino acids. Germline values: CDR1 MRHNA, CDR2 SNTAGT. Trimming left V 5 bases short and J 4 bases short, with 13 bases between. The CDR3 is CASSRPGVADTQYF. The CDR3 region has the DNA TGTGCCAGCAGTCGCCCAGGGGTGGCAGATACGCAGTATTTT.

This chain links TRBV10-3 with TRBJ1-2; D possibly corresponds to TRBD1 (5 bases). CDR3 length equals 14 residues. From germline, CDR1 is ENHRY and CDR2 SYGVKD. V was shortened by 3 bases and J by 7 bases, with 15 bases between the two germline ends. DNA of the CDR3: TGTGCCATCAGTGAAGGGCCGGGGGGTGTTGGCTACACCTTC. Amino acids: CAISEGPGGVGYTF.

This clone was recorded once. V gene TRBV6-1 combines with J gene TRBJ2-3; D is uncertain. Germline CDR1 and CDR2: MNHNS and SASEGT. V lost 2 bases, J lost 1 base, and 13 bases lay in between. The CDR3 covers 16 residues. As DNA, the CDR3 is TGTGCCAGCAGTGAATGGCGCCCTGGAGGCACAGATACGCAGTATTTT. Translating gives CASSEWRPGGTDTQYF.